The 8 T cell receptor beta chains listed next were all sequenced from one sample in a study of cytomegalovirus exposure and HLA in healthy donors. This PCR relied on a set of 60 Vbeta primers and 13 Jbeta primers. TCRdb's table, derived via immunoSEQ multiplex PCR, lists solely in-frame clones and lacks some. The top ten clones hold less than 3% of a sample with about 120,000 clones, over 65% of them seen once. The sequenced material came from PBMCs. The receptors shown here come from a woman aged 40 to 55 in good health and CMV-seropositive.

The chain employs TRBV4-2 and TRBJ2-7, with D possibly being TRBD1 (5 bases). This CDR3 spans 16 amino acids. Germline lookup yields CDR1 LGHNA and CDR2 YNFKEQ. Trimming took off 2 bases at V and 4 bases at J, with 18 bases between the two ends. CDR3 sequence: CASSQFIQGSQYEQYF. The DNA of the CDR3 is TGTGCCAGCAGCCAATTTATCCAGGGATCCCAATACGAGCAGTACTTC.

This clone is a singleton in its sample. The J gene is TRBJ1-1, the V gene TRBV10-3, with D possibly being TRBD1 (5 bases). Deletions cut 0 bases from V and 1 base from J, with 9 bases between. Germline CDR1 and CDR2: ENHRY and SYGVKD. The CDR3 is 15 amino acids. The CDR3 loop reads CAISESRQGNTEAFF. The DNA for the CDR3 is TGTGCCATCAGTGAGTCGAGGCAGGGGAACACTGAAGCTTTCTTT.

V usage is TRBV5-4 and J usage is TRBJ2-7; 7 bases match TRBD1. The CDR3 runs to 13 residues. Germline CDR1 and CDR2: SGHNT and YYREEE (reference sequence). The V and J ends lost 4 bases and 2 bases, in that order; junction bases with no gene match: 3. The CDR3: CASSMTGTYEQYF. CDR3 in DNA: TGTGCCAGCAGCATGACAGGGACCTACGAGCAGTACTTC.

The chain employs TRBV11-2 and TRBJ1-3; D not certain. This CDR3 is built from 15 residues. Trimming left V 4 bases short and J 0 bases short, with 10 bases between. The germline V gene has CDR1 SGHAT and CDR2 FQNNGV. The CDR3 DNA reads as TGTGCCAGCAGCTCCTTTATCGGCTCTGGAAACACCATATATTTT. Protein: CASSSFIGSGNTIYF.

The chain joins TRBV6-1 to TRBJ1-1; perhaps TRBD1 as D (6 bases). Looked up from germline, CDR1 is MNHNS and CDR2 is SASEGT. The V end lost 6 bases, the J end lost 4 bases, and 18 bases lay between the germline ends. This CDR3 spans 15 amino acids. Here the CDR3 DNA reads TGTGCCAGCAGATGGGGGGAGGGGGAGGTCACTGAAGCTTTCTTT. The encoded protein is CASRWGEGEVTEAFF.

The DNA of the CDR3 is TGTGCCAGCAGCTTATTGGGGGCGCCATCGGCTGAAGCTTTCTTT. The encoded protein is CASSLLGAPSAEAFF. J is TRBJ1-1 and V is TRBV7-3, with D possibly TRBD1 on 6 matching bases. V lost 2 bases to trimming and J lost 6 bases, with 16 bases between them. Germline-derived CDR1 and CDR2 are SGHTA and FQGTGA. This CDR3 is built from 15 residues. The full variable domain, with the rest looked up from reference TRBV7-3 and TRBJ1-1, is GAGVSQTPSNKVTEKGKYVELRCDPISGHTALYWYRQSLGQGPEFLIYFQGTGAADDSGLPNDRFFAVRPEGSVSTLKIQRTERGDSAVYLCASSLLGAPSAEAFFGQGTRLTVV.

The chain couples TRBV5-1 to TRBJ2-5; maybe TRBD2 (6 bases). The CDR3 totals 13 residues. V was clipped by 0 bases and J by 4 bases, with 7 bases between them. The germline V gene has CDR1 SGHRS and CDR2 YFSETQ. DNA of the CDR3: TGCGCCAGCAGCTTGGCCGGGGGAGAGACCCAGTACTTC. Amino acid sequence: CASSLAGGETQYF.

This chain links TRBV19 with TRBJ1-5; TRBD1 might be the D (5 bases). V lost 5 bases to trimming and J lost 4 bases, with 6 bases between them. CDR3 length: 12 amino acids. CDR1 is LNHDA, CDR2 SQIVND, per germline (reference sequence). The CDR3 DNA is TGTGCCAGTAGTCACAGGAATCAGCCCCAGCATTTT. This codes for CASSHRNQPQHF.